The 26 T cell receptor beta chains given below trace back to one sample, sequenced in a study of identical twins. TCRdb re-analysed the 5' RACE reads in MiXCR, keeping a single row per CDR3 protein. In the table there are 410,000 or so distinct CDR3 sequences, approximately 17% of which are singletons. Source material: naive T cells sorted from blood. Receptors were obtained from a man aged 50-59 years in good health.

This clonotype was counted only a few times. The V and J genes are TRBV7-2 and TRBJ2-3; perhaps D is TRBD1 or TRBD2 (5 bases each). Trimming removed 1 base at V and 6 bases at J, with 17 bases between. Germline V gene lookup returns CDR1 SGHTA and CDR2 FQGNSA. The CDR3 consists of 16 residues. The CDR3 spells CASSLVSRGPLDTQYF. The DNA for the CDR3 is TGTGCCAGCAGCTTAGTCTCTCGGGGCCCTTTGGATACGCAGTATTTT.

This clonotype was detected a few times. The V gene is TRBV7-2, the J gene TRBJ2-6; possibly TRBD1 for D (5 bases). Germline-derived CDR1 and CDR2 are SGHTA and FQGNSA. V lost 5 bases and J 6 bases, leaving 14 bases between the germline ends. This CDR3 comprises 15 residues. The CDR3 sequence: CASSLDRALANVLTF. The CDR3 DNA is TGTGCCAGCAGCCTAGACAGAGCCTTGGCCAACGTCCTGACTTTC.

The rearrangement uses TRBV6-2 or TRBV6-3 and TRBJ2-2, with 8 nucleotides matching TRBD1. Germline CDR1 is MNHEY and CDR2 is SVGEGT. This CDR3 has 15 amino acids. Trimming cost V 2 bases and J 4 bases; bases outside gene matches: 3. The CDR3 region has the DNA TGTGCCAGCAGTTACCAGGGGGCGCGCACCGGGGAGCTGTTTTTT. Protein product: CASSYQGARTGELFF.

This clonotype was picked up a small number of times. The V and J genes are TRBV5-4 and TRBJ2-5, with 7 nucleotides matching TRBD1. Germline trimming cut 3 bases from V and 5 bases from J; bases unmatched to any gene: 13. CDR3 length equals 16 residues. Germline values: CDR1 SGHNT, CDR2 YYREEE (reference sequence). CDR3 region: CASSSGQSIVRETQYF. Written as DNA, the CDR3 is TGTGCCAGCAGCTCGGGACAGTCGATAGTTCGGGAGACCCAGTACTTC.

The chain uses TRBV11-2 and TRBJ2-3, with D perhaps TRBD2 (5 bases). Germline V gene sequence: CDR1 SGHAT, CDR2 FQNNGV. V was shortened by 5 bases and J by 9 bases, with 24 bases between the two germline ends. This CDR3 spans 16 amino acids. The CDR3 is CASSLRTGGRVGTQYF. CDR3 sequence (DNA): TGTGCCAGCAGCCTGCGGACTGGTGGCAGAGTGGGGACGCAGTATTTT.

This clonotype was observed many times. The chain combines TRBV6-1 with TRBJ2-1, with D possibly being TRBD1 (6 bases). Germline CDR1 is MNHNS and CDR2 is SASEGT. V was shortened by 6 bases and J by 5 bases, with 20 bases between the two germline ends. The CDR3 spans 16 residues. The CDR3 DNA is TGTGCCAGCAGCCACGGACAGATCCTTACCCACAATGAGCAGTTCTTC. This sequence encodes CASSHGQILTHNEQFF.

This clonotype turned up a few times. The rearrangement links TRBV24-1 to TRBJ2-5; the D is unclear. The V gene lost 1 base and the J gene lost 1 base, with 6 bases spanning the gap. The CDR3 covers 14 residues. The germline V gene encodes CDR1 KGHDR and CDR2 SFDVKD. CDR3 sequence reads: CATSDFYSQETQYF. CDR3 nucleotides: TGTGCCACCAGTGATTTCTACAGCCAAGAGACCCAGTACTTC.

This rearrangement joins TRBV6-1 to TRBJ2-1; 7 bases are shared with TRBD2. With V trimmed by 6 bases and J by 2 bases, 7 bases remained unmatched. Germline assignment: CDR1 MNHNS and CDR2 SASEGT. The CDR3 is 15 residues long. CDR3 sequence (DNA): TGTGCCAGCAGATCGGGCGGGAGCACCTACAATGAGCAGTTCTTC. This encodes CASRSGGSTYNEQFF.

At least ten counts were recorded for this clonotype. The V gene is TRBV4-2, the J gene TRBJ1-2; TRBD1 agrees at 9 bases. This CDR3 region has 14 residues. J lost 3 bases, V lost 4 bases, and 3 bases had no gene match. Germline loops: CDR1 LGHNA, CDR2 YNFKEQ. CDR3 in amino acids: CASSPGQGDYGYTF. As DNA, the CDR3 is TGTGCCAGCAGCCCGGGACAGGGCGACTATGGCTACACCTTC.

The V gene is TRBV28, the J gene TRBJ2-7; TRBD1 aligns across 7 bases. Germline V gives CDR1 MDHEN, CDR2 SYDVKM. V dropped 6 bases and J dropped 3; count of bases not matched to a gene: 8. The CDR3 covers 14 residues. The CDR3 DNA follows: TGTGCCAGCAGCCCTGGGACAGAGTTCTACGAGCAGTACTTC. The encoded protein is CASSPGTEFYEQYF.

This rearrangement joins TRBV9 to TRBJ1-4, with 10 bases lining up with TRBD1. The V gene's germline CDR1 is SGDLS and CDR2 YYNGEE. This CDR3 is 16 amino acids long. V dropped 4 bases and J dropped 4; count of bases not matched to a gene: 7. CDR3 loop: CASSLGQGTYNEKLFF. The DNA for the CDR3 is TGTGCCAGCAGCTTGGGACAGGGGACGTATAATGAAAAACTGTTTTTT.

This clonotype was seen many times. The rearrangement links TRBV29-1 to TRBJ2-5; 7 positions match TRBD2. The CDR3 loop spans 14 amino acids. CDR1 is SQVTM and CDR2 is ANQGSEA in the germline V gene. Unmatched junction bases numbered 8, after V lost 5 bases and J lost 2 bases. Here the CDR3 reads CSVLILGLQETQYF. Here the CDR3 DNA reads TGCAGCGTTCTAATCTTGGGACTACAAGAGACCCAGTACTTC.

The table lists this clonotype with many counts. V gene TRBV6-1 combines with J gene TRBJ1-5; TRBD1 aligns across 7 bases. This CDR3 is built from 13 residues. Germline CDR1 is MNHNS and CDR2 is SASEGT. The V and J ends lost 6 bases and 4 bases, in that order; junction bases with no gene match: 3. CDR3 loop: CASRTGTNQPQHF. In nucleotides, the CDR3 is TGTGCCAGCAGGACAGGGACGAATCAGCCCCAGCATTTT.

At least ten counts were recorded for this clonotype. The chain joins TRBV4-3 to TRBJ2-1; no reliable D call. The germline gives CDR1 LGHNA, CDR2 YSLEER. Trimming left V 1 base short and J 4 bases short, with 11 bases between. This CDR3 is 15 amino acids long. The CDR3 region has the DNA TGCGCCAGCAGCCAAGTAGTAGCACTTTACAATGAGCAGTTCTTC. Translation: CASSQVVALYNEQFF.

Here the CDR3 DNA reads TGCGCCAGCAGCTTGGAAGCCGAGCAGTACTTC. Amino acids: CASSLEAEQYF. The chain joins TRBV5-1 to TRBJ2-7; no reliable D call. V lost 0 bases, J lost 6 bases, and 4 bases lay in between. The CDR3 runs 11 residues. CDR1 and CDR2 from the germline V gene are SGHRS and YFSETQ.

This clonotype was counted at least ten times. This chain joins TRBV7-2 and TRBJ2-7, with 8 nucleotides matching TRBD1. The CDR3 covers 15 residues. Germline values: CDR1 SGHTA, CDR2 FQGNSA. Trimming removed 0 bases from V and 2 bases from J; junction bases left unmatched: 3. CDR3 region: CASSLAAGQAYEQYF. Here the CDR3 DNA reads TGTGCCAGCAGCTTAGCCGCGGGACAGGCCTACGAGCAGTACTTC.

This clonotype has more than one count but fewer than ten. The chain uses TRBV6-5 and TRBJ2-7; possibly TRBD1 or TRBD2 for D (6 bases each). The CDR3 loop spans 16 amino acids. Trimming left V 3 bases short and J 0 bases short, with 15 bases between. From germline, CDR1 is MNHEY and CDR2 SVGAGI. DNA of the CDR3: TGTGCCAGCAGTTATCCCAGGGGAGGAAGCTCCTACGAGCAGTACTTC. Protein sequence: CASSYPRGGSSYEQYF.

In this sample, this clonotype turned up many times. The rearrangement joins TRBV5-1 to TRBJ2-5; no clear D gene. CDR3 length: 12 residues. The V end lost 0 bases, the J end lost 5 bases, and 5 bases lay between the germline ends. The germline gives CDR1 SGHRS, CDR2 YFSETQ. DNA of the CDR3: TGCGCCAGCAGCTTGGAGGCGGAGACCCAGTACTTC. It yields the protein CASSLEAETQYF.

As concerns this clonotype: One junction end disagrees with the germline gene, perhaps due to a read error. V gene TRBV3-1 combines with J gene TRBJ2-1; 7 positions match TRBD2. Germline V gene lookup returns CDR1 LGHDT and CDR2 YNNKEL (reference sequence). The CDR3 has 13 amino acids. The CDR3 sequence is CASSQGFGAGVVF. In DNA form, the CDR3 reads TGTGCCAGCAGCCAAGGGTTTGGGGCGGGGGTGGTCTTC.

The chain couples TRBV9 to TRBJ2-1; perhaps TRBD2 as D (6 bases). This CDR3 contains 15 residues. Trimming removed 0 bases at V and 6 bases at J, with 13 bases between. Germline lookup yields CDR1 SGDLS and CDR2 YYNGEE. This CDR3 reads CASSVGGGIPNEQFF. In DNA, the CDR3 is TGTGCCAGCAGCGTAGGGGGAGGAATTCCCAATGAGCAGTTCTTC.

This clonotype came up many times. The rearrangement links TRBV5-1 to TRBJ2-6, with D unclear. V lost 4 bases and J lost 0, with 8 bases in between. This CDR3 spans 15 amino acids. Germline CDR1 and CDR2: SGHRS and YFSETQ. CDR3 DNA: TGCGCCAGCAGCCAGGATTACTCTGGGGCCAACGTCCTGACTTTC. Its translation: CASSQDYSGANVLTF.

This clonotype was seen more than once but under ten times. This chain connects TRBV30 to TRBJ2-7, with D perhaps TRBD1 (6 bases). V was clipped by 2 bases and J by 9 bases, with 8 bases between them. CDR3 length equals 10 residues. From germline, CDR1 is GTSNPN and CDR2 SVGIG (reference sequence). CDR3 coding DNA: TGTGCCTGGAGTACGGACAGGCAGTACTTC. Its protein product is CAWSTDRQYF.

This clonotype was seen repeatedly, ten times or more. The rearrangement uses TRBV30 and TRBJ2-7, with D tentatively TRBD1 or TRBD2 (5 bases each). Trimming pared 4 bases from V and 4 bases from J, leaving 17 bases between. The CDR3 totals 14 residues. Germline assignment: CDR1 GTSNPN and CDR2 SVGIG (reference sequence). Here the CDR3 DNA reads TGTGCCTGGACCCGACGGTGGGGGTATTACGAGCAGTACTTC. Its protein product is CAWTRRWGYYEQYF.

The chain employs TRBV11-1 and TRBJ2-2, with TRBD1 matching 7 bases. CDR1 and CDR2 (germline): SGHAT, FQDESV (reference sequence). The J segment lost 0 bases and the V segment lost 2 bases, leaving 12 bases of the junction unmatched. The CDR3 length is 19 residues. The DNA of the CDR3 is TGTGCCAGCAGCTTACAATCCCGGGACAGCCCTACGAACACCGGGGAGCTGTTTTTT. This sequence encodes CASSLQSRDSPTNTGELFF. The whole variable domain, filled in from reference TRBV11-1 and TRBJ2-2, reads EAEVAQSPRYKITEKSQAVAFWCDPISGHATLYWYRQILGQGPELLVQFQDESVVDDSQLPKDRFSAERLKGVDSTLKIQPAELGDSAMYLCASSLQSRDSPTNTGELFFGEGSRLTVL.

This clonotype was found a few times. The J gene is TRBJ2-7, the V gene TRBV6-2 or TRBV6-3; perhaps TRBD1 as D (6 bases). The CDR3 consists of 19 residues. Trimming left V 2 bases short and J 4 bases short, with 27 bases between. CDR1 and CDR2 from the germline V gene are MNHEY and SVGEGT. As DNA, the CDR3 is TGTGCCAGCAGTTACCGCCCAGGGGACGGTATCTCCCAAAAATACGAGCAGTACTTC. Translated, it gives CASSYRPGDGISQKYEQYF.

This clonotype was picked up one time. Written as DNA, the CDR3 is TGTGCCAGCAGCTGGAAGAAGGATCCCTACGAGCAGTACTTC. It is translated as CASSWKKDPYEQYF. The rearrangement links TRBV5-4 to TRBJ2-7; D unresolved. The CDR3 sequence is 14 residues long. V dropped 3 bases and J dropped 2 bases, with 12 bases sitting between them. Germline V gene data show CDR1 as SGHNT and CDR2 as YYREEE (reference sequence).